The source of this TCR beta chain is a study of T-cell reconstitution after alpha-beta-depleted transplantation in children. Study-wide points: Approximately two months post-transplant, alpha-beta T cells reportedly originated from several hundred expanded graft clones.

Molecular barcoding with unique molecular identifiers was used for the TCRbeta library. TCRdb called the PCR reads again in MiXCR, with one record for every CDR3 protein. This table holds roughly 70,000 distinct CDR3 sequences, 4.9% found once. Germline CDR1 is SQVTM and CDR2 is ANQGSEA. V was pared by 3 bases and J by 4 bases, with 3 bases of the junction left unmatched. There are 15 residues in the CDR3. This clonotype was counted many times. Antigen: not known. This sequence joins TRBV29-1 and TRBJ2-7; 16 nucleotides align to TRBD2. This TCR came from a boy in the first two years of life who had a stem cell transplant for acute myeloid leukemia, so the T cells may come from the graft donor. The sample here was PBMCs, mostly from graft donor cells, taken 180 days after TCRalphabeta/CD19-depleted stem cell transplant. CDR3 DNA sequence: TGCAGCGTTGAGGGGACTAGCGGGGGGGAGTACGAGCAGTACTTC. Residues: CSVEGTSGGEYEQYF.